This T cell receptor (beta chain) was documented in a study of T cell changes during pregnancy in multiple sclerosis. The CDR3 runs 15 residues. The germline V gene encodes CDR1 MDHEN and CDR2 SYDVKM. Germline trimming cut 6 bases from V and 0 bases from J; bases unmatched to any gene: 6. The method was immunoSEQ multiplex PCR; TCRdb's version includes in-frame clones alone and lacks a portion of them. The sample shows 20,000 to 30,000 clones, approximately 86% of them seen only once. Sample: CD4+ T cells from peripheral blood mononuclear cells, taken in the second trimester of pregnancy. The genes are TRBV28 and TRBJ2-3, with 7 bases aligning to TRBD2. This receptor was identified in a female donor in good health, enrolled as a control in a pregnancy study. In DNA, the CDR3 is TGTGCCAGCAGCTCGGGGGGTCCTAGCACAGATACGCAGTATTTT. As protein: CASSSGGPSTDTQYF.